This TCR beta chain was sequenced for a study of glioma-infiltrating T cells. Study information: WHO grade II oligodendrogliomas or astrocytomas, plus non-recurrent WHO grade IV glioblastomas, were sampled.

Trimming at V came to 3 bases and at J to 3 bases, leaving 6 bases not matched to a gene. This CDR3 has 16 residues. Per germline, CDR1 MNHEY and CDR2 SMNVEV (reference sequence). The iRepertoire nested amplicon-rescue multiplex PCR amplified TCR alpha and beta CDR3s from RNA. MiXCR was run by TCRdb on the multiplex PCR reads, yielding one entry per CDR3 protein. Here the sample spans around 350,000 distinct CDR3 sequences, about two fifths being singletons. Sequencing input: glioma tissue, nonneoplastic brain tissue, or PBMCs (not recorded which). The chain links TRBV27 to TRBJ2-1; TRBD2 matches at 9 bases. This TCR was recovered from a human donor with low-grade glioma or glioblastoma, undergoing nonglioma brain surgery, or in good health (not recorded which). The CDR3 protein is CASSLPASGNYNEQFF. The CDR3 DNA sequence: TGTGCCAGCAGTTTGCCGGCTAGCGGGAACTACAATGAGCAGTTCTTC.